Listed below are T cell receptor beta chains from one sample, sequenced in a study of CD8 T cells in Susac syndrome. MiXCR was run by TCRdb on the immunoSEQ multiplex PCR reads, yielding one entry per CDR3 protein. The table records about 200,000 distinct CDR3 sequences, almost 96% of them present only once. Sequencing was carried out using CD4+ T cells from PBMCs. Source of these receptors: a human donor with multiple sclerosis. Both conserved end residues are part of each CDR3. D genes are given only for firm matches. The size entry is marked missing in some rows and otherwise reads once, few, many or a size class.

D gene,J gene,clone size,V gene,CDR3 protein,CDR3 DNA
TRBD1,TRBJ2-3,.,TRBV2,CASRPGQGADTQYF,TGTGCCAGCAGACCGGGACAGGGGGCAGATACGCAGTATTTT
.,TRBJ2-5,.,TRBV18,CASSLTRTERETQYF,TGTGCCAGCTCACTCACTCGGACGGAGCGCGAGACCCAGTACTTC
TRBD1,TRBJ1-6,.,TRBV2,CASLSRRTGLASPLHF,TGTGCCAGCCTTTCTAGGAGGACAGGTCTGGCTTCACCCCTCCACTTT
.,TRBJ1-6,.,TRBV18,CASSPGSYNSPLHF,TGTGCCAGCTCACCGGGGTCCTATAATTCACCCCTCCACTTT
.,TRBJ2-7,.,TRBV6-1,CASSLHVLSYEQYF,TGTGCCAGCAGCCTACACGTCCTCTCCTACGAGCAGTACTTC
.,TRBJ2-2,.,TRBV2,CASSSNANTGELFF,TGTGCCAGCAGCTCTAACGCGAACACCGGGGAGCTGTTTTTT
.,TRBJ1-5,once,TRBV6-5,CASRATGISNQPQHF,TGTGCCAGCAGAGCAACAGGGATCAGCAATCAGCCCCAGCATTTT
.,TRBJ2-3,once,TRBV29-1,CSVDGLETTDTQYF,TGCAGCGTTGACGGACTGGAAACTACAGATACGCAGTATTTT
.,TRBJ2-5,.,TRBV30,CAWSVRRETQYF,TGTGCCTGGAGTGTACGGAGGGAGACCCAGTACTTC
.,TRBJ1-1,.,TRBV6-1,CASSAVRANTEAFF,TGTGCCAGCAGTGCGGTGAGGGCGAACACTGAAGCTTTCTTT
.,TRBJ1-1,.,TRBV28,CASRQPGRDAFF,TGTGCCAGCAGACAACCGGGACGGGACGCTTTCTTT
.,TRBJ1-1,.,TRBV5-6,CASSRNREEAFF,TGTGCCAGCAGCAGAAACAGGGAAGAAGCTTTCTTT
.,TRBJ2-7,.,TRBV3-1,CASSRDLGTHNEQYF,TGTGCCAGCAGCCGTGATTTGGGGACGCACAACGAGCAGTACTTC
.,TRBJ1-4,.,TRBV1,CTSSQDSGQKEKLFF,TGCACCAGCAGCCAAGATTCGGGACAGAAAGAAAAACTGTTTTTT
.,TRBJ1-1,.,TRBV30,CAWGNTEAFF,TGTGCCTGGGGGAACACTGAAGCTTTCTTT
.,TRBJ2-3,.,TRBV2,CASSPGGPSSTDTQYF,TGTGCCAGCAGCCCAGGGGGGCCTTCTAGCACAGATACGCAGTATTTT
TRBD2,TRBJ2-7,.,TRBV11-2,CASSFGLQRGRPYYEQYF,TGTGCCAGCAGCTTTGGCTTGCAGCGGGGGAGACCGTACTACGAGCAGTACTTC